This T cell receptor (beta chain) was found in a study of shared clonotypes between healthy human individuals. About the research overall: For every donor, three CD4 naive, three CD4 memory, two CD8 naive and one CD8 memory plates were used. Study-level results: Apart from blood, nothing was sampled; tissue repertoires likely differ. The study drew on few donors, limiting represented genetic and exposure-history diversity.

This CDR3 spans 18 amino acids. Germline V lookup: CDR1 SGHVS, CDR2 FNYEAQ. The J segment lost 5 bases and the V segment lost 3 bases, leaving 8 bases of the junction unmatched. Sorted-subset replicate PCR reactions contained 200 to 250 ng DNA, corresponding to about 30,000 T cell genomes. Method: immunoSEQ multiplex PCR; TCRdb's copy keeps in-frame clones and lacks some. The table has under 1 million clones, almost 95% seen once. Comments on this clone: What it binds is not known.

CD8 cells classed as naive were CD45RO-negative and positively selected for CCR7, excluding terminally differentiated effector memory CD45RA+ cells. The TCR was taken from a young man in good health. Sample: naive CD8+ T cells sorted from blood. The gene calls are TRBV7-6 and TRBJ2-2; 14 bases are a match to TRBD2. CDR3 DNA sequence: TGTGCCAGCAGCTTCGGACTAGCGGGAGGCTTACATACCGGGGAGCTGTTTTTT. Translating it yields CASSFGLAGGLHTGELFF.